This T cell receptor (beta chain) originates from a study of blood T cell repertoires in COVID-19. About the study: Samples of COVID-19 (acute and convalescent) were obtained from the United States, Italy and Spain. Sources were T cells, B-cell-depleted T cells, or PBMCs; the material itself was cDNA or gDNA.

This clone was counted once. Trimming removed 6 bases at V and 0 bases at J, with 12 bases between. CDR1 MDHEN and CDR2 SYDVKM come from the germline V gene. The CDR3 spans 16 residues. Under the authors' procedure: Reference gene primer amplification yielded estimated nucleated cell counts. The protocol was immunoSEQ multiplex PCR, while the TCRdb copy is restricted to in-frame clones and leaves out a portion. That table is the source of V, J and clone size, and D and trimming were worked out from the DNA. The sample gives about 200,000 clones, roughly four fifths of which show up once; approximately 5% is in the top ten.

This receptor was identified in a woman aged 70-85 years with COVID-19, enrolled during active disease. Sequenced: peripheral blood. V and J are TRBV28 and TRBJ2-6; tentatively, D is TRBD1 (6 bases). CDR3 residues: CASRRDINSGANVLTF. The CDR3 bases are TGTGCCAGCAGAAGGGACATTAACTCTGGGGCCAACGTCCTGACTTTC.